What follows are 14 T cell receptor beta chains derived from one specimen sequenced in a study of vaccination and CD4 T cells after COVID-19. These TCRs' antigens remain unknown. Treatment given: approximately nine-day PBMC culture with coronavirus spike peptide pools or control peptides (ViraFEST assay). Cultured CD4+ T cells had their DNA profiled by the Oncomine TCR Beta short-read assay. In TCRdb, the PCR reads were re-called with MiXCR into one record per CDR3 protein. This sample yields more than 13,000 distinct CDR3 sequences, of which about 67% are seen a single time; less than 8.5% belongs to the top ten. Sequencing was carried out using CD4+ T cells from blood, cultured in vitro. The receptors come from a human donor who had recovered from COVID-19.

This clonotype showed up just a few times. The V call is TRBV6-1, the J call TRBJ1-1; D may be TRBD1 (5 bases). The V end was cut by 6 bases, the J end by 6 bases, with 8 bases between. The CDR3 extends over 11 amino acids. Germline V gives CDR1 MNHNS, CDR2 SASEGT. The CDR3 loop is CASRQDSEAFF. In nucleotides, the CDR3 is TGTGCCAGCAGACAGGACTCTGAAGCTTTCTTT.

This clonotype came up a few times. As DNA, the CDR3 is TGCAGTGCCCCCCGGGTAGCGAACACCGGGGAGCTGTTTTTT. This sequence encodes CSAPRVANTGELFF. The chain links TRBV20-1 to TRBJ2-2; D is unresolved. Trimming shortened V by 6 bases and J by 0 bases, and 11 bases separated the two germline ends. The V gene's germline CDR1 is DFQATT and CDR2 SNEGSKA (reference sequence). This CDR3 is 14 amino acids long.

The chain is built from TRBV5-1 and TRBJ1-2, with 7 bases matching TRBD1. V lost 4 bases to trimming and J lost 6 bases; unmatched junction nucleotides: 12. The germline CDR1 and CDR2 sequences are SGHRS and YFSETQ. This CDR3 is built from 15 residues. The CDR3 region is CASSRVGTGVDGYTF. In DNA form, the CDR3 reads TGCGCCAGCAGCCGCGTGGGAACAGGGGTGGATGGCTACACCTTC.

This clonotype has only a few counts. The chain recombines TRBV27 with TRBJ2-7; D is ambiguous. V shed 7 bases and J shed 3 bases, with 16 bases lying between them. CDR3 size: 14 residues. CDR1 is MNHEY, CDR2 SMNVEV, per germline (reference sequence). Here the CDR3 DNA reads TGTGCCAGCACCCAAACCGCGGAGAGCTACGAGCAGTACTTC. Translated: CASTQTAESYEQYF.

The gene calls are TRBV30 and TRBJ2-3; D is possibly TRBD1 or TRBD2 (6 bases each). V lost 0 bases and J 3 bases, leaving 7 bases between the germline ends. Looked up from germline, CDR1 is GTSNPN and CDR2 is SVGIG (reference sequence). The CDR3 loop spans 13 amino acids. CDR3 loop: CAWSVGGTDTQYF. CDR3 in DNA: TGTGCCTGGAGTGTAGGGGGGACAGATACGCAGTATTTT.

The V and J genes are TRBV12-3 or TRBV12-4 and TRBJ2-1, with D perhaps TRBD1 or TRBD2 (6 bases each). V gave up 4 bases and J gave up 6 bases, with 13 bases separating them. The CDR3 loop spans 14 amino acids. The CDR3 DNA reads TGTGCCAGCAGTTCGGGGGCCCTTTCCAATGAGCAGTTCTTC. This codes for CASSSGALSNEQFF.

This clonotype was detected once. The chain has TRBV20-1 and TRBJ2-1, with D perhaps assigned TRBD1 or TRBD2 (6 bases each). The CDR3 is 15 amino acids. Germline V gives CDR1 DFQATT, CDR2 SNEGSKA (reference sequence). V lost 5 bases to trimming and J lost 5 bases, with 19 bases between them. The CDR3 bases are TGCAGTGCTCGAGCTATGGAGGGGGGAAACAATGAGCAGTTCTTC. Translation gives CSARAMEGGNNEQFF.

CDR3 protein: CASSLAVIGETDTQYF. For the CDR3, the DNA is TGTGCCAGCAGCTTGGCGGTTATCGGGGAGACCGATACGCAGTATTTT. The chain has TRBV5-4 and TRBJ2-3, with D possibly matching TRBD2 (5 bases). The CDR3 consists of 16 residues. Germline lookup yields CDR1 SGHNT and CDR2 YYREEE (reference sequence). Deletions cut 0 bases from V and 6 bases from J, with 17 bases between. Looking up the rest from reference TRBV5-4 and TRBJ2-3 gives the full variable domain: ETGVTQSPTHLIKTRGQQVTLRCSSQSGHNTVSWYQQALGQGPQFIFQYYREEENGRGNFPPRFSGLQFPNYSSELNVNALELDDSALYLCASSLAVIGETDTQYFGPGTRLTVL.

J is TRBJ2-7 and V is TRBV7-9; D remains ambiguous. CDR3 length: 13 amino acids. Germline assignment: CDR1 SEHNR and CDR2 FQNEAQ (reference sequence). V dropped 1 base and J dropped 5 bases, with 9 bases sitting between them. In nucleotides, the CDR3 is TGTGCCAGCAGCTTAGGTGATCTCCACGAGCAGTACTTC. Encoded protein: CASSLGDLHEQYF. The full variable domain, with the rest looked up from reference TRBV7-9 and TRBJ2-7, is DTGVSQNPRHKITKRGQNVTFRCDPISEHNRLYWYRQTLGQGPEFLTYFQNEAQLEKSRLLSDRFSAERPKGSFSTLEIQRTEQGDSAMYLCASSLGDLHEQYFGPGTRLTVT.

The chain joins TRBV29-1 to TRBJ2-3, with D tentatively TRBD1 (5 bases). Trimming removed 3 bases at V and 3 bases at J, with 7 bases between. The CDR3 contains 12 residues. Germline V gene data show CDR1 as SQVTM and CDR2 as ANQGSEA. The CDR3 region is CSVEQGTDTQYF. In nucleotides, the CDR3 is TGCAGCGTTGAGCAGGGAACAGATACGCAGTATTTT.

This clonotype was seen more than once but under ten times. The rearrangement links TRBV2 to TRBJ2-3; TRBD2 matches 7 bases. This CDR3 spans 14 amino acids. Per the germline V gene, CDR1 is SNHLY and CDR2 is FYNNEI. J was trimmed by 3 bases and V by 4 bases; bases with no gene match: 4. As DNA, the CDR3 is TGTGCCAGCAGTGTTCAGGGAGGGACAGATACGCAGTATTTT. This codes for CASSVQGGTDTQYF.

This clonotype turned up a few times. The J gene is TRBJ2-2, the V gene TRBV15; 13 bases agree with TRBD2. The CDR3 is 15 residues long. The V segment lost 3 bases and the J segment 9 bases; nucleotides outside the gene matches: 4. Germline CDR1 LNHNV, CDR2 YYDKDF (reference sequence). The CDR3 is CATSSGTSGKRELFF. Here the CDR3 DNA reads TGTGCCACCAGCAGCGGGACTAGCGGGAAGAGGGAGCTGTTTTTT.

Relative to its sample, this clonotype is medium-sized. V usage is TRBV11-2 and J usage is TRBJ2-2, with 7 bases aligning to TRBD2. The CDR3 totals 17 residues. Germline V gene lookup returns CDR1 SGHAT and CDR2 FQNNGV. Trimming removed 6 bases from V and 5 bases from J; junction bases left unmatched: 15. CDR3 protein: CASRPVGGREYTGELFF. CDR3 DNA sequence: TGTGCCAGCAGGCCAGTCGGGGGGAGGGAGTATACCGGGGAGCTGTTTTTT.

The sample holds a few counts of this clonotype. The chain couples TRBV11-3 to TRBJ2-5; D possibly corresponds to TRBD1 (5 bases). Trimming removed 0 bases at V and 5 bases at J, with 10 bases between. Germline-derived CDR1 and CDR2 are SGHNT and YENEEA. The CDR3 runs to 14 residues. CDR3: CASSLDRKGETQYF. The CDR3 DNA reads TGTGCCAGCAGCTTAGATCGGAAGGGGGAGACCCAGTACTTC.